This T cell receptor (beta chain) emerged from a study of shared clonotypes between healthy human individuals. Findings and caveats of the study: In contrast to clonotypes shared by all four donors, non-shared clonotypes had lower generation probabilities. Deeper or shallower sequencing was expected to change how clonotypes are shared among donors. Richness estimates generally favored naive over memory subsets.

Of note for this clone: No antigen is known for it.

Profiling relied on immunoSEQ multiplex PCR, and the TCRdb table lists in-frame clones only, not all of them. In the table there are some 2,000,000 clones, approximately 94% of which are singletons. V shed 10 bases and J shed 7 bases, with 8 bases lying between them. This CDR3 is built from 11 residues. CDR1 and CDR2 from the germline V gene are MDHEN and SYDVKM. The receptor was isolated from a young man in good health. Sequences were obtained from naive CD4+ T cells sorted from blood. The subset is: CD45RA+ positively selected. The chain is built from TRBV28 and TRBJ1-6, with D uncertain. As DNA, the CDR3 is TGTGCCACCCGAAGCAATTCACCCCTCCACTTT. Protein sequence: CATRSNSPLHF.